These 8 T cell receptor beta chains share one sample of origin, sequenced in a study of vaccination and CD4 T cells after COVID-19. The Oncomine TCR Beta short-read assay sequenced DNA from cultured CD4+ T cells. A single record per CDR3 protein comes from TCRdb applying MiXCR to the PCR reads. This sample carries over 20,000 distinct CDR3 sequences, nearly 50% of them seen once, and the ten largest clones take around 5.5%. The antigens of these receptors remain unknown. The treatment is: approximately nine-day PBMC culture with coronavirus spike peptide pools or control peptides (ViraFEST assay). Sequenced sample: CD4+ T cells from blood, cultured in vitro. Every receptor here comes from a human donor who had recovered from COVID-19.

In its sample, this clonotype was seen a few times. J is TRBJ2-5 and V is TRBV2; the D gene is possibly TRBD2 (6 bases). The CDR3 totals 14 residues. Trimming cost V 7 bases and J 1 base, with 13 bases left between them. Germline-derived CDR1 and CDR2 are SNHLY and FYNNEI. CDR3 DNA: TGTGCCAGCAAAGTTCTACTAGCCCAAGAGACCCAGTACTTC. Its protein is CASKVLLAQETQYF. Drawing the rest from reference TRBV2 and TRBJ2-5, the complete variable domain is EPEVTQTPSHQVTQMGQEVILRCVPISNHLYFYWYRQILGQKVEFLVSFYNNEISEKSEIFDDQFSVERPDGSNFTLKIRSTKLEDSAMYFCASKVLLAQETQYFGPGTRLLVL.

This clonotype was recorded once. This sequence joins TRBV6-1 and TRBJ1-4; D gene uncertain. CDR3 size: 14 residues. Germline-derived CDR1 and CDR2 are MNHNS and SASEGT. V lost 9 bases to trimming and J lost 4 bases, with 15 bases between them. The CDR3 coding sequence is TGTGCCAGTGCCCCTTCAAAGGATAATGAAAAACTGTTTTTT. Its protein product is CASAPSKDNEKLFF.

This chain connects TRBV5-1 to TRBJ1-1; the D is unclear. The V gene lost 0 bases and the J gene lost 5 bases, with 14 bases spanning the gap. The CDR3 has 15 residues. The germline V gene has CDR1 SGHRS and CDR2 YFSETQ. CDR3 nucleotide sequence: TGCGCCAGCAGCTTGGCCGCGGAAATGGGGACTGAAGCTTTCTTT. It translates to CASSLAAEMGTEAFF.

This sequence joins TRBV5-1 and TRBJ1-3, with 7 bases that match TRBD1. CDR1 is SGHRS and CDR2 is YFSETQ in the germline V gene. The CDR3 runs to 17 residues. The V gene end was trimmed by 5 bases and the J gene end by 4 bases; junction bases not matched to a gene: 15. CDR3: CASSRTGDSASGNTIYF. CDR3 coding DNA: TGCGCCAGCAGTCGTACAGGGGATTCAGCGTCCGGAAACACCATATATTTT.

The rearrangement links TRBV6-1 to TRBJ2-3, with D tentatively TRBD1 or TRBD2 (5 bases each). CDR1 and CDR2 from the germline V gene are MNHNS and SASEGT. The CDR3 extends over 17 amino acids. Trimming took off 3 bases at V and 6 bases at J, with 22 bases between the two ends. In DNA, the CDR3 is TGTGCCAGCAGTGATCAAGCTGGGGGTTGGGGCATGGATACGCAGTATTTT. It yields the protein CASSDQAGGWGMDTQYF.

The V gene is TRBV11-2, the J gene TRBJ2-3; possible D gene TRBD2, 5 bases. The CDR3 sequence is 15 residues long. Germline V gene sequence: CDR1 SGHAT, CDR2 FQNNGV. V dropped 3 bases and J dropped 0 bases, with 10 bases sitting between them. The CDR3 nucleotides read TGTGCCAGCAGCTTGCGGGCCGATAGCACAGATACGCAGTATTTT. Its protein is CASSLRADSTDTQYF.

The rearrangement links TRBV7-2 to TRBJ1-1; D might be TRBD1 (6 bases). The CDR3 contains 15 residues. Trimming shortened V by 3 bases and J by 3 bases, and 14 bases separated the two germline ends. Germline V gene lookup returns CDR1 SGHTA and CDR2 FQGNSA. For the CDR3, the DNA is TGTGCCAGCAGCTTTGGACAGCCCCTGGACACTGAAGCTTTCTTT. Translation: CASSFGQPLDTEAFF.

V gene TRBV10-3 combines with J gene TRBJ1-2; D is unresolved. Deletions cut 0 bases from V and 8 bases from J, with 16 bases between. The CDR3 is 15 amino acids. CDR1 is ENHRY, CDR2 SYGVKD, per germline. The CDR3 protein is CAISESREGYSGYTF. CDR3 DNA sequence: TGTGCCATCAGTGAGTCGCGGGAGGGATACAGCGGCTACACCTTC.